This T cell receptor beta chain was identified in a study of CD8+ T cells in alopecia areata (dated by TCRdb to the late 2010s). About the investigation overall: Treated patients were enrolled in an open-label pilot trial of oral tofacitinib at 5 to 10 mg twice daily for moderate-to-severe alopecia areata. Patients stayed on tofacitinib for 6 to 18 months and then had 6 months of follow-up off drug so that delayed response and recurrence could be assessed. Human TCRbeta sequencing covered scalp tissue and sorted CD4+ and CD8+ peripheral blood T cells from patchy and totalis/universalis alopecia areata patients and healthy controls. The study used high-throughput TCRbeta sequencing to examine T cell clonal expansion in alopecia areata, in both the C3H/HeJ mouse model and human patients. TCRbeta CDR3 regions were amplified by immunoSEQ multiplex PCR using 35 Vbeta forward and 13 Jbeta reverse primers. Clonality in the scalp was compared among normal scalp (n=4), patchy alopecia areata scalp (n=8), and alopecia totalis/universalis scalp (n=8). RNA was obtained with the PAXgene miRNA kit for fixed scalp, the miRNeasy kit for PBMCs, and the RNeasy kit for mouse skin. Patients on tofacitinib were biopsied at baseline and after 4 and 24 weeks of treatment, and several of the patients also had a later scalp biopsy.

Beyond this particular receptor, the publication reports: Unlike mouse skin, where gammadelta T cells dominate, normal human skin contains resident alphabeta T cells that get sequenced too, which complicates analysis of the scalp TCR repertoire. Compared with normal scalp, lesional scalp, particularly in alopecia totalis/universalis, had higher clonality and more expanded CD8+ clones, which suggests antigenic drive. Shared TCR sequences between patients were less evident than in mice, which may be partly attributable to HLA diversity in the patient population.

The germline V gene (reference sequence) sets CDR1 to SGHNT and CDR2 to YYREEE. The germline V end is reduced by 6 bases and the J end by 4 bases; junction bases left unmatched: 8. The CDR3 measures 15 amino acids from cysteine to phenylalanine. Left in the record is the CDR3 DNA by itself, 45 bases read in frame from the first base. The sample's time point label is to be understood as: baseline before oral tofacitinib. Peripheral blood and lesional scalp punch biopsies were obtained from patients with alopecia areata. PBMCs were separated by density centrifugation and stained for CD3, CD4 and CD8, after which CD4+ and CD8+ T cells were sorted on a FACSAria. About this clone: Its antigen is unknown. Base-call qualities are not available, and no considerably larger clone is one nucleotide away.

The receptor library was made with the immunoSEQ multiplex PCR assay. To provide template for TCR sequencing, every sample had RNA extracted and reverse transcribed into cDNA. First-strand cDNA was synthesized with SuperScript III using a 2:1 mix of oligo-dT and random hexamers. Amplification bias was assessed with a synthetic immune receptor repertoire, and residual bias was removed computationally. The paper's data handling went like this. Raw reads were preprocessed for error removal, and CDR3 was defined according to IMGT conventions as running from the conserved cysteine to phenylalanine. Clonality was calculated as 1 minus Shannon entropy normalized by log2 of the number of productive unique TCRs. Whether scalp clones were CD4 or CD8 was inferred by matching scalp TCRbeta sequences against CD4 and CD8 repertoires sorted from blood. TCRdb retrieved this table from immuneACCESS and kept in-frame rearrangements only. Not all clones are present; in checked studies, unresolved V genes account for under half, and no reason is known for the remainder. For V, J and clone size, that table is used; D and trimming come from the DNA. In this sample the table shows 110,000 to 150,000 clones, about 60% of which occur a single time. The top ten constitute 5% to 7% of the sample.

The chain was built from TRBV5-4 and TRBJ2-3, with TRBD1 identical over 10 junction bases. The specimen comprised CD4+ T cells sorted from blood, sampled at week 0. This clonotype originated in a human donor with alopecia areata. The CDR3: CASNPGQGNPDTQYF. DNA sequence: TGTGCCAGCAATCCGGGACAGGGGAACCCAGATACGCAGTATTTT.